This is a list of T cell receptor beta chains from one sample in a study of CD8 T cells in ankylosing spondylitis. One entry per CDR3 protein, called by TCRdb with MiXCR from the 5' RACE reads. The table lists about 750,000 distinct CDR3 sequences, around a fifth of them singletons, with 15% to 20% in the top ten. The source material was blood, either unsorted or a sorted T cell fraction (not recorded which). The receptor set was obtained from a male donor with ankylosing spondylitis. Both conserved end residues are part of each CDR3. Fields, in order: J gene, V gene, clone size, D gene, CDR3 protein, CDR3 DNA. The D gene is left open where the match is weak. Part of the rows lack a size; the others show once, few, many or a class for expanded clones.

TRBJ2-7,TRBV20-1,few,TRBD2,CSAITLAGGLSFEQYF,TGCAGTGCCATTACTCTAGCGGGGGGGCTGTCTTTCGAGCAGTACTTC
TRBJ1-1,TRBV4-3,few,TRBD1,CASSSRPLTGGYTEAFF,TGCGCCAGCAGCTCCCGACCTTTGACAGGGGGCTACACTGAAGCTTTCTTT
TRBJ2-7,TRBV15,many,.,CATSRVGLYEQYF,TGTGCCACCAGCAGAGTGGGTCTCTACGAGCAGTACTTC
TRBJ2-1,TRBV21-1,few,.,CASSKYYDFF,TGTGCCAGCAGCAAATATTACGACTTCTTC
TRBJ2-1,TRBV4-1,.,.,CATLAPHNEQFF,TGCGCCACCTTAGCGCCCCACAATGAGCAGTTCTTC
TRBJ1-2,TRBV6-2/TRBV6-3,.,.,CASSYGGPVYGYTF,TGTGCCAGCAGTTATGGGGGGCCTGTCTATGGCTACACCTTC
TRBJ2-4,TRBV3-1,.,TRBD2,CASSQVSGGENIQYF,TGTGCCAGCAGCCAAGTTAGCGGGGGGGAAAACATTCAGTACTTC
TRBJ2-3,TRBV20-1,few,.,CSARDSAGITDTQYF,TGCAGTGCTAGGGATTCAGCGGGCATAACAGATACGCAGTATTTT
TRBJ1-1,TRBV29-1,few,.,CSATSGHTEAFF,TGCAGTGCAACCTCAGGGCACACTGAAGCTTTCTTT
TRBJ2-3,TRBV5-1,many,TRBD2,CASSLGAGGTDTQYF,TGCGCCAGCAGCTTGGGAGCGGGGGGCACAGATACGCAGTATTTT
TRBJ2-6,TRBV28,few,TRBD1,CASSFRDRLDSGANVLTF,TGTGCCAGCAGTTTTAGGGACAGGTTAGACTCTGGGGCCAACGTCCTGACTTTC
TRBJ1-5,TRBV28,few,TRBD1,CASSYTDRGGNQPQHF,TGTGCCAGCAGTTATACCGACAGGGGAGGCAATCAGCCCCAGCATTTT
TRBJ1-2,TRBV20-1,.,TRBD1,CSAFIPDRGGGGYTF,TGCAGTGCTTTCATCCCGGACAGGGGAGGTGGTGGCTACACCTTC
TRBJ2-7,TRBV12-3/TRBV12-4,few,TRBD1,CASSVGGQGVYEQYF,TGTGCCAGCAGTGTGGGGGGACAGGGGGTTTACGAGCAGTACTTC
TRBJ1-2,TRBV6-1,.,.,CASSSLGASYGYTF,TGTGCCAGCAGTAGCCTGGGGGCAAGCTATGGCTACACCTTC